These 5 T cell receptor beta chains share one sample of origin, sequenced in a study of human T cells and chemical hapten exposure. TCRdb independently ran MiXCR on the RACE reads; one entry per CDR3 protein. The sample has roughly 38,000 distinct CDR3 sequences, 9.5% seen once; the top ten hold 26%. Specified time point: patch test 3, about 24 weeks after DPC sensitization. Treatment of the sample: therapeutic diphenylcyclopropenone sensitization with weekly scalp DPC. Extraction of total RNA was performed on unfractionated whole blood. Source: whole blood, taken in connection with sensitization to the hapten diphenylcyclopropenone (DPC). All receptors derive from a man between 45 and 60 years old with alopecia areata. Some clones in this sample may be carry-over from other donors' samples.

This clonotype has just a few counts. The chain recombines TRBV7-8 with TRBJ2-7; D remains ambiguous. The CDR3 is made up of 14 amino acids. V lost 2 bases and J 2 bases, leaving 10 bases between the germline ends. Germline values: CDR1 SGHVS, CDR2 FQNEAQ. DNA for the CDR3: TGTGCCAGCAGCTTATTCGGAAGGACCTACGAGCAGTACTTC. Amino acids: CASSLFGRTYEQYF.

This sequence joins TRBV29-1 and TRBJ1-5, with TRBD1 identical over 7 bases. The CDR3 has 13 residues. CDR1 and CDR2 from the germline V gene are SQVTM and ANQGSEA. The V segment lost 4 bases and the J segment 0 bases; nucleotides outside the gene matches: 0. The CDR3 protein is CSVAGGSNQPQHF. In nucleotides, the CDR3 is TGCAGCGTTGCAGGGGGTAGCAATCAGCCCCAGCATTTT.

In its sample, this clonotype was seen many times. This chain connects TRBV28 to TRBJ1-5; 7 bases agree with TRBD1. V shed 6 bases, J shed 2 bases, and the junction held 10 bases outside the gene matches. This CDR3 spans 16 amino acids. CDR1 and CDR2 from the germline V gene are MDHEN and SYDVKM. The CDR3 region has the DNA TGTGCCAGCAGGTCCCAGGGGGGGTCGCGCAATCAGCCCCAGCATTTT. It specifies CASRSQGGSRNQPQHF.

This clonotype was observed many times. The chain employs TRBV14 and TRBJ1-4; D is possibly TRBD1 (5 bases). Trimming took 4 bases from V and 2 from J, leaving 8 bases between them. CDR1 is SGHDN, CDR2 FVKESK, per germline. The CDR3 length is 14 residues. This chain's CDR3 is CASSPRQTNEKLFF. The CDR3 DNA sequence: TGTGCCAGCAGCCCCAGACAGACTAATGAAAAACTGTTTTTT.

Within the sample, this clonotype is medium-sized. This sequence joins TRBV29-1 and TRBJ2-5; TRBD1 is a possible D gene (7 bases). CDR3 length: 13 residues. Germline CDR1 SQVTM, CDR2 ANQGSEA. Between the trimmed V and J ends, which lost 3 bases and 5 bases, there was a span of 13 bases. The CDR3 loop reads CSVDETGRETQYF. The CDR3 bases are TGCAGCGTTGACGAGACAGGGAGGGAGACCCAGTACTTC.